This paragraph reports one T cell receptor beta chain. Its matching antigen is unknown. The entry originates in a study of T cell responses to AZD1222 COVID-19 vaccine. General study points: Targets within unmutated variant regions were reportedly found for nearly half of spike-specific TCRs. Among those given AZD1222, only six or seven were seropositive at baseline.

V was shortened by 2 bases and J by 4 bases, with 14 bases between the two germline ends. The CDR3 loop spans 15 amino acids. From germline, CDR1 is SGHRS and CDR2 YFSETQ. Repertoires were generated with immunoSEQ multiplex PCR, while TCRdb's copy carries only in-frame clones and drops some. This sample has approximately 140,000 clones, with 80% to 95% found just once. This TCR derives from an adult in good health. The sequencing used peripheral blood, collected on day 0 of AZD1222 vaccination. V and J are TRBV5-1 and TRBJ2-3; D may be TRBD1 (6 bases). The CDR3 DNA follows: TGCGCCAGCAGCTTACAGGGAAGTTGGTCAGATACGCAGTATTTT. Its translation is CASSLQGSWSDTQYF.